The next 20 T cell receptor beta chains were all read from a single sample in a study of identifying expanded T cells in peripheral blood. TCRdb's copy holds only in-frame clones and misses some; the assay was immunoSEQ multiplex PCR. The data contain around 56,000 clones, around 83% of them singletons. Sequencing was done on a sample of blood. The receptors here all came from a person aged 18-70 years in good health.

The chain employs TRBV7-9 and TRBJ1-6, with TRBD1 matching over 7 bases. The CDR3 sequence is 15 residues long. The J segment lost 10 bases and the V segment lost 5 bases, leaving 11 bases of the junction unmatched. Germline V lookup: CDR1 SEHNR, CDR2 FQNEAQ (reference sequence). CDR3 residues: CASSQTGTAGSPLHF. CDR3 in DNA: TGTGCCAGCAGCCAGACCGGGACAGCAGGGTCACCCCTCCACTTT.

The J gene is TRBJ1-2, the V gene TRBV19; D call uncertain. The V end was cut by 7 bases, the J end by 7 bases, with 10 bases between. Germline loops: CDR1 LNHDA, CDR2 SQIVND (reference sequence). This CDR3 is built from 11 residues. The CDR3: CASTPPCGYTF. The CDR3 bases are TGTGCCAGTACGCCCCCATGTGGCTACACCTTC.

This chain connects TRBV7-8 to TRBJ1-5; 8 bases agree with TRBD1. V shed 5 bases, J shed 0 bases, and the junction held 9 bases outside the gene matches. This CDR3 comprises 17 residues. Looked up from germline, CDR1 is SGHVS and CDR2 is FQNEAQ. The CDR3, as DNA: TGTGCCAGCAGCCTAGGACAGGGACTTTCTAGCAATCAGCCCCAGCATTTT. Protein: CASSLGQGLSSNQPQHF.

The V and J genes are TRBV4-1 and TRBJ2-3; D not certain. Germline CDR1 reads MGHRA; CDR2 reads YSYEKL. With 6 bases removed from V and 2 bases from J, the gap between germline ends came to 15 bases. This CDR3 is 15 amino acids long. The DNA for the CDR3 is TGCGCCAGCAGTGCGGAAGGCTCATCCACAGATACGCAGTATTTT. Its translation: CASSAEGSSTDTQYF.

V usage is TRBV6-1 and J usage is TRBJ2-3, with 12 bases aligning to TRBD2. The CDR3 runs 16 residues. Per germline, CDR1 MNHNS and CDR2 SASEGT. Trimming took 0 bases from V and 8 from J; bases not matched to a gene: 6. The CDR3 region is CASSEASSGGALTQYF. CDR3 in DNA: TGTGCCAGCAGTGAAGCGTCTAGCGGGGGGGCCCTTACGCAGTATTTT.

The J gene is TRBJ2-1, the V gene TRBV14; D is unresolved. CDR1 is SGHDN and CDR2 is FVKESK in the germline V gene. The CDR3 sequence is 15 residues long. Trimming stripped 2 bases from V and 7 bases from J, with 15 bases between. CDR3 loop: CASSQHLIGMNEQFF. The CDR3 DNA reads as TGTGCCAGCAGCCAACACCTGATCGGTATGAATGAGCAGTTCTTC.

The genes are TRBV29-1 and TRBJ1-5; TRBD1 is a possible D gene (5 bases). Germline values: CDR1 SQVTM, CDR2 ANQGSEA. V shed 5 bases and J shed 11 bases, with 16 bases lying between them. The CDR3 contains 12 residues. Here the CDR3 reads CSVTDRSLTQHF. The CDR3 DNA sequence: TGCAGCGTTACTGACAGATCTTTGACCCAGCATTTT.

This clone is a singleton in its sample. The V call is TRBV30, the J call TRBJ2-7, with D uncertain. Germline loops: CDR1 GTSNPN, CDR2 SVGIG (reference sequence). This CDR3 contains 15 residues. The germline V and J ends were trimmed by 3 bases and 4 bases, with 19 bases remaining between them. The CDR3 reads CAWRKTHNAQYEQYF. The CDR3 coding sequence is TGTGCCTGGAGGAAGACACACAATGCCCAATACGAGCAGTACTTC.

The chain is built from TRBV4-2 and TRBJ2-7; D gene uncertain. In germline, CDR1 is LGHNA, CDR2 YNFKEQ. The CDR3 covers 14 residues. Trimming took 5 bases from V and 3 from J, leaving 14 bases between them. The CDR3 nucleotides are TGTGCCAGCAGCTCCACGACGGGTAACTACGAGCAGTACGTC. It encodes CASSSTTGNYEQYV.

The chain is built from TRBV5-4 and TRBJ2-4; possible D gene TRBD1, 6 bases. This CDR3 has 17 amino acids. Per the germline V gene, CDR1 is SGHNT and CDR2 is YYREEE (reference sequence). V was cut by 0 bases and J by 0 bases, with 13 bases left in between. CDR3 nucleotides: TGTGCCAGCAGCTTGGGTCCCACAGGGCTAGCCAAAAACATTCAGTACTTC. This encodes CASSLGPTGLAKNIQYF.

This rearrangement joins TRBV9 to TRBJ1-2, with a weak D call TRBD1 (5 bases). The V gene's germline CDR1 is SGDLS and CDR2 YYNGEE. Trimming left V 3 bases short and J 4 bases short, with 10 bases between. This CDR3 contains 13 residues. CDR3 sequence (DNA): TGTGCCAGCAGCGAGGGACGGACCTATGGCTACACCTTC. Its protein product is CASSEGRTYGYTF.

The chain links TRBV6-1 to TRBJ2-1, with D tentatively TRBD1 (5 bases). V was shortened by 4 bases and J by 14 bases, with 15 bases between the two germline ends. The CDR3 has 12 residues. Germline V CDR1 and CDR2: MNHNS, SASEGT. The CDR3 sequence is CASSAPPGYEFF. The CDR3 DNA follows: TGTGCCAGCAGTGCCCCTCCAGGGTATGAGTTCTTC.

This chain joins TRBV19 and TRBJ1-4; perhaps TRBD1 as D (6 bases). The V and J ends lost 9 bases and 0 bases respectively, with 11 bases between them. Germline assignment: CDR1 LNHDA and CDR2 SQIVND (reference sequence). CDR3 length: 14 amino acids. The CDR3 spells CASGDITTNEKLFF. The CDR3 bases are TGTGCCAGCGGGGACATCACAACTAATGAAAAACTGTTTTTT.

The V and J genes are TRBV15 and TRBJ2-7, with TRBD1 matching 8 bases. The CDR3 has 16 amino acids. With V trimmed by 0 bases and J by 7 bases, 11 bases remained unmatched. The germline V gene has CDR1 LNHNV and CDR2 YYDKDF (reference sequence). The CDR3 here is CATSREHRGWTGEQYV. CDR3 nucleotides: TGTGCCACCAGCAGAGAACACAGGGGGTGGACTGGGGAGCAGTACGTC.

The chain carries TRBV14 and TRBJ1-2; perhaps TRBD1 as D (6 bases). The CDR3 is 13 amino acids. The V and J ends lost 0 bases and 5 bases respectively, with 7 bases between them. Germline V gene sequence: CDR1 SGHDN, CDR2 FVKESK. The CDR3 protein is CASSQDRGYGYTF. CDR3 DNA sequence: TGTGCCAGCAGCCAAGACAGGGGTTATGGCTACACCTTC.

J is TRBJ2-1 and V is TRBV28; TRBD1 matches at 8 bases. From germline, CDR1 is MDHEN and CDR2 SYDVKM. The J segment lost 0 bases and the V segment lost 4 bases, leaving 8 bases of the junction unmatched. The CDR3 extends over 17 amino acids. The CDR3 is CASSSRQGTSSYNEQFF. CDR3 coding DNA: TGTGCCAGCAGTTCGAGACAGGGGACATCCTCCTACAATGAGCAGTTCTTC.

The rearrangement links TRBV7-3 to TRBJ2-3; D remains ambiguous. In germline, CDR1 is SGHTA, CDR2 FQGTGA. Trimming shortened V by 4 bases and J by 1 base, and 12 bases separated the two germline ends. This CDR3 is built from 15 residues. CDR3 sequence: CASSSGRSGTDTQYF. Here the CDR3 DNA reads TGTGCCAGCAGCTCAGGACGGTCTGGCACAGATACGCAGTATTTT.

The rearrangement joins TRBV11-2 to TRBJ2-1; 9 positions agree with TRBD2. J gave up 7 bases and V 5 bases, and 12 bases lay outside the gene matches. Germline lookup yields CDR1 SGHAT and CDR2 FQNNGV. CDR3 length equals 16 residues. The DNA for the CDR3 is TGTGCCAGCAGCCTATTAGCCGGGACTAGCAAAAATGAGCAGTTCTTC. It yields the protein CASSLLAGTSKNEQFF.

The chain recombines TRBV5-4 with TRBJ1-1; 8 bases are a match to TRBD1. The germline CDR1 and CDR2 sequences are SGHNT and YYREEE (reference sequence). The V and J ends lost 4 bases and 8 bases, in that order; junction bases with no gene match: 10. The CDR3 consists of 14 residues. CDR3 region: CASSAGGRVLEAFF. The CDR3, as DNA: TGTGCCAGCAGCGCAGGGGGCCGGGTTTTAGAAGCTTTCTTT.

The chain has TRBV30 and TRBJ2-1, with D possibly matching TRBD1 (5 bases). Trimming left V 4 bases short and J 0 bases short, with 13 bases between. From germline, CDR1 is GTSNPN and CDR2 SVGIG (reference sequence). The CDR3 contains 15 residues. The CDR3 here is CAWTMGQSSYNEQFF. The DNA for the CDR3 is TGTGCCTGGACCATGGGGCAGTCCTCCTACAATGAGCAGTTCTTC.